The entry that follows covers one T cell receptor (beta chain) sequence. What it binds is not known. cDNA libraries for TCR alpha and TCR beta, carrying sample barcodes and UMIs, came from 5'RACE with constant-segment primers. One entry per CDR3 protein results from TCRdb running MiXCR on the 5' RACE reads. The repertoire holds a few hundred thousand distinct CDR3 sequences, with about 20% as singletons. This record belongs to a study of T-cell memory formation after mild COVID-19. Study summary: TCR clusters were mostly confined to one donor each. Notes on the study in general: The pre-infection memory compartment contained some responding clones, suggesting cross-reactive memory joined.

Germline assignment: CDR1 SGHVS and CDR2 FQNEAQ. The germline V and J ends were trimmed by 4 bases and 7 bases, with 7 bases remaining between them. The CDR3 extends over 11 amino acids. V gene TRBV7-8 combines with J gene TRBJ1-1; no definite D call. This receptor was identified in a man aged 18 to 30 who had mild COVID-19 (a few samples of this study predate the infection). Cell type and time point are not known. The sample consisted of PBMCs or a T cell subset sorted from them (not recorded which). CDR3 sequence (DNA): TGTGCCAGCAGCTCTGCGGGTGAAGCTTTCTTT. Protein: CASSSAGEAFF. The variable domain in full, with the rest retrieved from reference TRBV7-8 and TRBJ1-1, is GAGVSQSPRYKVAKRGQDVALRCDPISGHVSLFWYQQALGQGPEFLTYFQNEAQLDKSGLPSDRFFAERPEGSVSTLKIQRTQQEDSAVYLCASSSAGEAFFGQGTRLTVV.